This TCR beta chain comes out of a study of neurological immune-mediated disorders. This clonotype was observed at least ten times. One entry per CDR3 protein, called by TCRdb with MiXCR from the 5' RACE reads. The table has fewer than 50,000 distinct CDR3 sequences, 14% seen once; the top ten hold less than 4.5%. This CDR3 is 14 amino acids long. The V gene's germline CDR1 is SEHNR and CDR2 FQNEAQ (reference sequence). The V gene lost 5 bases and the J gene lost 6 bases, with 17 bases spanning the gap. The sequenced material came from CD4+ T cells from blood. The receptor comes from a woman aged 60-70 years with HTLV-1-associated myelopathy (HAM/TSP). This chain links TRBV7-9 with TRBJ2-7; TRBD1 or TRBD2 may be the D gene (5 bases each). CDR3 in amino acids: CASSPSGQGGEQYF. The CDR3 DNA follows: TGTGCCAGCAGCCCATCGGGGCAGGGTGGCGAGCAGTACTTC.